Listed below are T cell receptor beta chains from one sample, sequenced in a study of cytomegalovirus exposure and HLA in healthy donors. Data came from immunoSEQ multiplex PCR; TCRdb stores just in-frame clones and leaves some out. The table records about 85,000 clones, around 77% of them present only once. The specimen was PBMCs. The source is a boy aged 5-17 years in good health and CMV-seronegative. Both conserved end residues are trimmed from each CDR3.

TRBV10-3	TRBJ1-1	AISGPGQNTEAF
TRBV6-6	TRBJ1-2	ASSSGTGLYGYT
TRBV11-2	TRBJ1-1	ASSWTGSEAF
TRBV5-1	TRBJ1-1	ASSLAGTGEAF
TRBV30	TRBJ1-5	AWSGAGNQPQH
TRBV7-9	TRBJ1-1	ASRAAGGNEAF
TRBV7-7	TRBJ2-3	ASSPRDRSTWDTQY
TRBV2	TRBJ2-5	ASRTGTSGGAVKTQY
TRBV28	TRBJ1-2	ASSLPRGNGYGYT
TRBV2	TRBJ2-7	ASSRDRGIHEQY
TRBV27	TRBJ2-7	ASSPRDSSYEQY
TRBV18	TRBJ1-6	ASSPEGSSPLH
TRBV6-5	TRBJ2-7	ASRKEKPYEQY
TRBV7-9	TRBJ1-1	ASSSTGSNTEAF
TRBV7-2	TRBJ2-7	ASSLSHQGAYEQY
TRBV28	TRBJ1-4	ASSHDRVGEKLF
TRBV6-1	TRBJ2-1	ASTPLQGPSGEQF
TRBV18	TRBJ2-7	ASSPPPSGSGSEQY
TRBV2	TRBJ2-5	ASRREAVQETQY
TRBV7-9	TRBJ1-1	ASSQNQGDSEAF
TRBV30	TRBJ2-5	AWSVGVAGGETQY
TRBV7-2	TRBJ1-2	ASSRAGGRANYGYT
TRBV21-1	TRBJ2-5	ASSKGTFSVGAVQETQY
TRBV19	TRBJ1-2	ASSIPGIHGYT
TRBV13	TRBJ1-4	ASSVQFNEKLF
TRBV30	TRBJ2-5	AWSGQVLETQY
TRBV29-1	TRBJ1-1	SVDSGAF
TRBV4-3	TRBJ2-7	ASSQDRQGPYEQY
TRBV19	TRBJ1-5	ASSWGHDQPQH
TRBV27	TRBJ1-2	ASGQGGYGYT
TRBV5-4	TRBJ2-2	ASSQSGGASGELF
TRBV19	TRBJ1-4	ASTGIWAGGEKLF
TRBV7-2	TRBJ2-5	ASSLYLAGGLQETQY
TRBV28	TRBJ1-6	ASSLLVLSSPLH
TRBV14	TRBJ2-1	ASSHEGNEQF
TRBV19	TRBJ1-2	ASSIAGYGYT
TRBV4-3	TRBJ2-1	ASSLGTGDGKEQF
TRBV2	TRBJ1-6	ASSANREYPNSPLH
TRBV4-3	TRBJ1-1	ASSQGPGYYTEAF
TRBV27	TRBJ1-2	ASSPLTFYGYT
TRBV11-2	TRBJ2-7	ASSRGLTEQY
TRBV30	TRBJ2-1	AWKTSWGDNEQF
TRBV5-1	TRBJ1-2	ASSSVGGLYGYT
TRBV7-2	TRBJ1-2	ASSLGQGAGYGYT
TRBV27	TRBJ2-5	ASSQLAESQETQY
TRBV7-2	TRBJ2-7	ASTRGAEQY
TRBV30	TRBJ2-2	AWARLGELF
TRBV6-5	TRBJ2-5	ASSLIGAEETQY
TRBV4-2	TRBJ2-1	ASSETGGTYNEQF
TRBV5-1	TRBJ2-5	ASSLEWNQETQY
TRBV11-2	TRBJ2-7	ASSYGQGSYEQY
TRBV5-6	TRBJ1-2	ASSHDNNYGYT
TRBV10-3	TRBJ2-7	AISEEGGSYEQY
TRBV28	TRBJ1-5	ASSPTGGVNQPQH
TRBV6-4	TRBJ2-1	ASSVDGSGSYNEQF
TRBV28	TRBJ2-5	ASSLWGGRQETQY